This note documents a single T cell receptor (beta chain) sequence. As yet, its antigen is unknown. The data were obtained in a study of identifying expanded T cells in peripheral blood. Study findings and constraints: Variance in clone template counts between two-week samples significantly increased with total template count across all healthy donors. Differentially abundant clones: around 1.1 between replicates, approximately 15 at two to three weeks, less than 25 at four.

Healthy donors had no documented immune events, such as infections, while sampled. Libraries were prepared by immunoSEQ multiplex PCR; TCRdb keeps only in-frame clonotypes and omits some of them. Found here are 83,000 or so clones, more than 70% of them singletons; the top ten hold about 4.2%. This CDR3 contains 16 residues. Losses at the gene ends were 1 base for V and 5 bases for J; bases not matched to a gene: 9. Germline V lookup: CDR1 LGHNA, CDR2 YSLEER. The TCR was taken from a person aged 18 to 75 in good health. V usage is TRBV4-3 and J usage is TRBJ2-5; 8 nucleotides align to TRBD2. Sequencing input: blood. CDR3 nucleotide sequence: TGCGCCAGCAGCCAAGGTACAGCGGGAGTGGTGGAGACCCAGTACTTC. Protein: CASSQGTAGVVETQYF.